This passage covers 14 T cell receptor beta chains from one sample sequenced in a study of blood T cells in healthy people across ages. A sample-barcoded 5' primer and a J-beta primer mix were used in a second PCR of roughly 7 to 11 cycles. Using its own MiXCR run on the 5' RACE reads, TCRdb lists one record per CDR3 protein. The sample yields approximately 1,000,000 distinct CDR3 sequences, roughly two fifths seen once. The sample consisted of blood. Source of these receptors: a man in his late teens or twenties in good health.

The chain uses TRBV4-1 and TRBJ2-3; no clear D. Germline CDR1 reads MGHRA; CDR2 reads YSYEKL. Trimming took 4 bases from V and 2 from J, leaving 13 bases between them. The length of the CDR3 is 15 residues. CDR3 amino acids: CASSLTASHTDTQYF. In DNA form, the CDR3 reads TGCGCCAGCAGCCTGACCGCGTCCCACACAGATACGCAGTATTTT.

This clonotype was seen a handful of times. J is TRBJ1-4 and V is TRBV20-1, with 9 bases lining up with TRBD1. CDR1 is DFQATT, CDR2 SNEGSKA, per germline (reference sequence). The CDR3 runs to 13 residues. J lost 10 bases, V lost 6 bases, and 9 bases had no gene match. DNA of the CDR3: TGCAGTGCCCCGGGACAGGGAACGGGAAAACTGTTTTTT. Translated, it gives CSAPGQGTGKLFF.

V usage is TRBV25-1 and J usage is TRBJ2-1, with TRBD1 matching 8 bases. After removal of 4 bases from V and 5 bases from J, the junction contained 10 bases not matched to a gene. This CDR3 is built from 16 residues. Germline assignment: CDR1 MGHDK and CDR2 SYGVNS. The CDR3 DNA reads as TGTGCCAGCAGTGCAGATGCAGGGGGCCAAGACAATGAGCAGTTCTTC. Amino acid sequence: CASSADAGGQDNEQFF. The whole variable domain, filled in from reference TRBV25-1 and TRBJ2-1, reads EADIYQTPRYLVIGTGKKITLECSQTMGHDKMYWYQQDPGMELHLIHYSYGVNSTEKGDLSSESTVSRIRTEHFPLTLESARPSHTSQYLCASSADAGGQDNEQFFGPGTRLTVL.

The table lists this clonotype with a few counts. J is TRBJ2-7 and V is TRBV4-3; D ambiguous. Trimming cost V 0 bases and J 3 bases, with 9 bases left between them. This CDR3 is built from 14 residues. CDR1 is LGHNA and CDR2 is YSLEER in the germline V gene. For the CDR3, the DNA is TGCGCCAGCAGCCAAGAGGGTAGTCTCTACGAGCAGTACTTC. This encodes CASSQEGSLYEQYF.

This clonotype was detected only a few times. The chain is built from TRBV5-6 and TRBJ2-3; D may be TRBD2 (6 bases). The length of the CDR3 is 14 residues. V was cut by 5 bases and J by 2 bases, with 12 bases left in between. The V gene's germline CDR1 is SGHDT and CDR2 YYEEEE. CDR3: CASSRGTFTDTQYF. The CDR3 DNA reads TGTGCCAGCAGTCGAGGGACTTTCACAGATACGCAGTATTTT.

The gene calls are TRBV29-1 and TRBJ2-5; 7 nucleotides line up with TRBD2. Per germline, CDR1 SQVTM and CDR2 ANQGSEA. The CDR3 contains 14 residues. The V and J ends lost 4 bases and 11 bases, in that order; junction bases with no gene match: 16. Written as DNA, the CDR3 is TGCAGCGTTGTGGGGGTGCGGGAGTCCAATGAGCAGTACTTC. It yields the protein CSVVGVRESNEQYF.

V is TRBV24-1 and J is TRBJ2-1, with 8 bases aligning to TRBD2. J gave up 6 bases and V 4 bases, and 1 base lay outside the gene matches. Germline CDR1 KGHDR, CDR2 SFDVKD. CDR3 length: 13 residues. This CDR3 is CATSDAGGNEQFF. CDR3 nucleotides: TGTGCCACCAGTGACGCGGGAGGCAATGAGCAGTTCTTC.

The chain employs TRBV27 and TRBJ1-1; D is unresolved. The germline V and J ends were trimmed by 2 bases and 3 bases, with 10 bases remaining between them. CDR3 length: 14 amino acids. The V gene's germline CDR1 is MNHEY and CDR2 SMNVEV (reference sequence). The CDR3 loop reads CASSLVRFDTEAFF. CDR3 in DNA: TGTGCCAGCAGTTTAGTCCGATTCGACACTGAAGCTTTCTTT.

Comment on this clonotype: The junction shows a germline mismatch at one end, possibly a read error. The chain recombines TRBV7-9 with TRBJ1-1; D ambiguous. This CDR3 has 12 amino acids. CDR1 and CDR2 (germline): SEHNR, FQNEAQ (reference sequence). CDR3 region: CSSSPGSTEAFF. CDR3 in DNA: TGTTCCAGCAGCCCGGGTAGTACTGAAGCTTTCTTT.

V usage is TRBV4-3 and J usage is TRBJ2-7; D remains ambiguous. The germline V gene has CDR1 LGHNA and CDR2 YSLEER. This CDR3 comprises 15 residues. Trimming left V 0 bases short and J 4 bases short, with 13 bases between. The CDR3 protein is CASSQDAVSGYEQYF. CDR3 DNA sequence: TGCGCCAGCAGCCAAGACGCGGTATCCGGGTACGAGCAGTACTTC.

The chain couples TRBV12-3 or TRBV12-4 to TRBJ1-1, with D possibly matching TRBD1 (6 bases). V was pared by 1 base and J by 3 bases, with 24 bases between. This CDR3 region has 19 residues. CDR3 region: CASSLGYERTDRRDTEAFF. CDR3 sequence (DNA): TGTGCCAGCAGTTTAGGATACGAACGGACAGACCGACGGGACACTGAAGCTTTCTTT.

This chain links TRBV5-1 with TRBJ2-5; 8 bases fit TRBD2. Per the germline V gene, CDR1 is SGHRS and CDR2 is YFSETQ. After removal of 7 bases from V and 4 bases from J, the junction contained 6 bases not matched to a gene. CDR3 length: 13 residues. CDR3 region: CASAGGISETQYF. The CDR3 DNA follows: TGCGCCAGCGCGGGGGGAATATCAGAGACCCAGTACTTC.

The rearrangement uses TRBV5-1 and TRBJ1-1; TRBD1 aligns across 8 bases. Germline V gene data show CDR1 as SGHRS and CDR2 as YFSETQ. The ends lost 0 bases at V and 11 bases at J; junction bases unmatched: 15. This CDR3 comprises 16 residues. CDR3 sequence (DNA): TGCGCCAGCAGCTTGGCTTGGGACAGGATAGGAGGGGCCGCTTTCTTT. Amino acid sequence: CASSLAWDRIGGAAFF.

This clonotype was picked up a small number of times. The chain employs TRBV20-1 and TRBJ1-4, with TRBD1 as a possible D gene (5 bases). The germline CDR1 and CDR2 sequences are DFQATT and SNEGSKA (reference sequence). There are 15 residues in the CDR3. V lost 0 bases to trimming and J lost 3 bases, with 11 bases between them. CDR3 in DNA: TGCAGTGCTAGAGATCGGGGGATCTCTAATGAAAAACTGTTTTTT. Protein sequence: CSARDRGISNEKLFF.